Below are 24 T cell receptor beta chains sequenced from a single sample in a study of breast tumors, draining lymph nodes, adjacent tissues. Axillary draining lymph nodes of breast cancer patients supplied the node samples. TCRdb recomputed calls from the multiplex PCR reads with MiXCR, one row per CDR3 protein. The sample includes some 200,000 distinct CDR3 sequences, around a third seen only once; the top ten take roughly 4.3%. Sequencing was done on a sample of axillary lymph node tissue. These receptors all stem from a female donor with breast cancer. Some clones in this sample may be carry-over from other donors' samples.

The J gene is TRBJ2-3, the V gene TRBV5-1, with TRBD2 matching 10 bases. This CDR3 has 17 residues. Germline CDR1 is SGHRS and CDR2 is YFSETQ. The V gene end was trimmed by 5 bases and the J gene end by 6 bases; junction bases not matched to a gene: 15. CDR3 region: CASSAIGSGGARDTQYF. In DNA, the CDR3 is TGCGCCAGCAGTGCCATTGGAAGCGGGGGGGCAAGGGATACGCAGTATTTT. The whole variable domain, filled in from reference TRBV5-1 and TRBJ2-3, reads KAGVTQTPRYLIKTRGQQVTLSCSPISGHRSVSWYQQTPGQGLQFLFEYFSETQRNKGNFPGRFSGRQFSNSRSEMNVSTLELGDSALYLCASSAIGSGGARDTQYFGPGTRLTVL.

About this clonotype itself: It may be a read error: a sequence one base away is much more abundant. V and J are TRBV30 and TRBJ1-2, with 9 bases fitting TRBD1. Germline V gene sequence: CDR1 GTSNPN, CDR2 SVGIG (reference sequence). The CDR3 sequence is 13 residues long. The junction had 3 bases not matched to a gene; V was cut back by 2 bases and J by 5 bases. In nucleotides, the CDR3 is TGTGCCTGGAGTACAGGGGGCGCGTATGGCTACACCTTC. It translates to CAWSTGGAYGYTF.

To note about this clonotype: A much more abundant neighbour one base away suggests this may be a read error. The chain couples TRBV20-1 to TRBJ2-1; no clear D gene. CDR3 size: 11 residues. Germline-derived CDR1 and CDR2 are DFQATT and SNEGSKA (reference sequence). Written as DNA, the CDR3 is TGCAGTGCCCTGGAGTACAATGAGCAGTCCTTC. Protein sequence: CSALEYNEQSF.

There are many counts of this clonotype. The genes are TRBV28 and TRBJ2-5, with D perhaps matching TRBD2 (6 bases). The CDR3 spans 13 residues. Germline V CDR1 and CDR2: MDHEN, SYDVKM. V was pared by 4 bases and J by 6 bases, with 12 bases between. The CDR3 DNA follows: TGTGCCAGCAGTTCTACGGGACTTAAGACCCAGTACTTC. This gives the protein CASSSTGLKTQYF.

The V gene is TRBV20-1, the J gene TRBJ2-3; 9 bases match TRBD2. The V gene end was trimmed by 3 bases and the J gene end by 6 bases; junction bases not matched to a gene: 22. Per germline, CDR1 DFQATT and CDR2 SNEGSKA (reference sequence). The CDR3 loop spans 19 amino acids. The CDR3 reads CSASPEGSGSAYSDDTQYF. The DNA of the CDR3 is TGCAGTGCTAGCCCCGAGGGTAGCGGGAGCGCTTACTCCGACGATACGCAGTATTTT.

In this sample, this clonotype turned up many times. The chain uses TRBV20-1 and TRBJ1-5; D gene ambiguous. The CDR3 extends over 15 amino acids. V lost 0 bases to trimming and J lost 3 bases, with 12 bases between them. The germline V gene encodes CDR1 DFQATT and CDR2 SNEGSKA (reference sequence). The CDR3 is CSARDLPEPNQPQHF. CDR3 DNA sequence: TGCAGTGCTAGAGACTTACCTGAGCCCAATCAGCCCCAGCATTTT.

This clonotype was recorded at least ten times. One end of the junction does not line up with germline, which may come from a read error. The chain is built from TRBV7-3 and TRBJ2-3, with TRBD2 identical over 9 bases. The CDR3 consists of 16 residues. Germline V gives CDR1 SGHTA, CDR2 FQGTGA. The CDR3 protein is CASSLNPSGNTDTQYF. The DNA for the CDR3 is TGTGCCAGCAGTTTAAACCCTAGCGGGAACACAGATACGCAGTATTTT.

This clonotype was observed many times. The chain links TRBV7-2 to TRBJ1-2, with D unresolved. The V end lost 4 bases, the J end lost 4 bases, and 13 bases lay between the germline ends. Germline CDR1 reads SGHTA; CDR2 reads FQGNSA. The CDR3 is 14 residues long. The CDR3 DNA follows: TGTGCCAGCAGCTCTTCCGCGGGTCCCTATGGCTACACCTTC. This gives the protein CASSSSAGPYGYTF.

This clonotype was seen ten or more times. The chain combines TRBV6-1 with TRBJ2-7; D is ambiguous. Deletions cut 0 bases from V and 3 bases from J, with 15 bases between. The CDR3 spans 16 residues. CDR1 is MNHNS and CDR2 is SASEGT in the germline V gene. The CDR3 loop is CASSEALRVSLYEQYF. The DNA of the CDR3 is TGTGCCAGCAGTGAAGCGCTTCGAGTTTCCCTCTACGAGCAGTACTTC.

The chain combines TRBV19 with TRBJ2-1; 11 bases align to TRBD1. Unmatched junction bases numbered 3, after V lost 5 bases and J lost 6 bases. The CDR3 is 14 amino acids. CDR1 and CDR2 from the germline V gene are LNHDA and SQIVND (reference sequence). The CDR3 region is CASSVDRGLNEQFF. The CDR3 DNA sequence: TGTGCCAGTAGTGTGGACAGGGGGCTCAATGAGCAGTTCTTC.

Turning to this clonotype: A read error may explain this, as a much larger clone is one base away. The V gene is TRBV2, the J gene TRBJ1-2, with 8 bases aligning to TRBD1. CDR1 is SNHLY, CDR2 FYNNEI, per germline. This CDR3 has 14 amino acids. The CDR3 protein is CTSSPSGTGGGYTF. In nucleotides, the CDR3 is TGTACCAGCTCTCCCTCCGGGACAGGTGGCGGCTACACCTTC.

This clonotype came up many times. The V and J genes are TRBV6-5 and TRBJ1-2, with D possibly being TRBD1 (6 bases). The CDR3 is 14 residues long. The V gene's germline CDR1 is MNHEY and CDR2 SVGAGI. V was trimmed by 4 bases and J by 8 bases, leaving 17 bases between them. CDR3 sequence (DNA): TGTGCCAGCAGTTCAGCCACAGGGTGGGGAGGCTACACCTTC. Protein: CASSSATGWGGYTF.

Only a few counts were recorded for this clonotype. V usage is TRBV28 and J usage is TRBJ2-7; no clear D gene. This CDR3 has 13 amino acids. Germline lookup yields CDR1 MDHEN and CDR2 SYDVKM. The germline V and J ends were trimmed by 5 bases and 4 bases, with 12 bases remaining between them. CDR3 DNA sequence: TGTGCCAGCAGTCCATCGGTTGCTTACGAGCAGTACTTC. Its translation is CASSPSVAYEQYF.

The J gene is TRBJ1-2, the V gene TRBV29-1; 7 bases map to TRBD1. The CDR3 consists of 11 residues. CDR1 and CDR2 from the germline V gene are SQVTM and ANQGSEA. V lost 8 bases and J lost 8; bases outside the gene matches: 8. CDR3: CSLRGLGGYTF. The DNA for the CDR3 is TGCAGCTTGAGGGGGCTAGGGGGCTACACCTTC.

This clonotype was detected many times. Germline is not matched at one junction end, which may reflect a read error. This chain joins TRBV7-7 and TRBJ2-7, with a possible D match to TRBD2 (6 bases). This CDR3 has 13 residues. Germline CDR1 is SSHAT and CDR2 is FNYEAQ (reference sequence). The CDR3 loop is CASSPGLLREQYF. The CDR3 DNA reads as TGTGCTAGCAGCCCGGGACTGCTACGGGAGCAGTACTTC.

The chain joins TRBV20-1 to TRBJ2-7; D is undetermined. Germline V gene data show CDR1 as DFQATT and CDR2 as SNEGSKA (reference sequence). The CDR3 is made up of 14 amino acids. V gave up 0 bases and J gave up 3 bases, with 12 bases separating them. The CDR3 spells CSAREGRRGYEQYF. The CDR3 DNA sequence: TGCAGTGCTAGAGAAGGTCGACGCGGCTACGAGCAGTACTTC.

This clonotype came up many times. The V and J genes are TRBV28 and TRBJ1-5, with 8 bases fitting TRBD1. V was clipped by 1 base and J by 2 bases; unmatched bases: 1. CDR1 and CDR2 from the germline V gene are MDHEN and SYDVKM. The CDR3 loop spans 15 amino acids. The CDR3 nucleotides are TGTGCCAGCAGTTTATCGGGACAGGGCAATCAGCCCCAGCATTTT. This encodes CASSLSGQGNQPQHF.

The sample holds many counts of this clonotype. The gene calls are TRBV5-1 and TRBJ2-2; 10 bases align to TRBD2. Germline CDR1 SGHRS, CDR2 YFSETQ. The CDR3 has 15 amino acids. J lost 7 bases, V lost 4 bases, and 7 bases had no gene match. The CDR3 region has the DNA TGCGCCAGCAGCCCTATAGCGGGAGGTGGCGGGGAGCTGTTTTTT. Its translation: CASSPIAGGGGELFF.

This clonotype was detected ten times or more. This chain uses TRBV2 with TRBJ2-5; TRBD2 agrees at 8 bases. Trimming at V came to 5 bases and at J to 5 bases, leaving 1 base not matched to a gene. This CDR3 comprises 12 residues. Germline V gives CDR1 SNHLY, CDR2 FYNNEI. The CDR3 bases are TGTGCCAGCAGTTTAGCGGGGGAGACCCAGTACTTC. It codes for CASSLAGETQYF.

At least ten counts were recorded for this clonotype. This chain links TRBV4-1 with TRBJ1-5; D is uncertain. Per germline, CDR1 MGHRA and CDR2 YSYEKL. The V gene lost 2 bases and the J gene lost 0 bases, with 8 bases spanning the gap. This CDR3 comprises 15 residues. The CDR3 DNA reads TGCGCCAGCAGCCAAACCGGGCTTAGCAATCAGCCCCAGCATTTT. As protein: CASSQTGLSNQPQHF.

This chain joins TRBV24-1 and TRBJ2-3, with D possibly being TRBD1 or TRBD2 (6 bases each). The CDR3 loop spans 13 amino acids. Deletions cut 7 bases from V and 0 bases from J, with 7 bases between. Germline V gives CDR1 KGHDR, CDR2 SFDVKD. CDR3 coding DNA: TGTGCCACCAGCGGGGGCAGCACAGATACGCAGTATTTT. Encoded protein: CATSGGSTDTQYF.

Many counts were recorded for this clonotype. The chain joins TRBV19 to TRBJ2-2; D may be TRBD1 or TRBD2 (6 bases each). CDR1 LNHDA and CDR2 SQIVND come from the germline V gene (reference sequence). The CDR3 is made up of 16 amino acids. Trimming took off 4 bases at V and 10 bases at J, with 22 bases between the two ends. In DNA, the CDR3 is TGTGCCAGTAGTACCACGGGGGCAGGGACCCCTGAGGAGCTGTTTTTT. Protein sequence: CASSTTGAGTPEELFF.

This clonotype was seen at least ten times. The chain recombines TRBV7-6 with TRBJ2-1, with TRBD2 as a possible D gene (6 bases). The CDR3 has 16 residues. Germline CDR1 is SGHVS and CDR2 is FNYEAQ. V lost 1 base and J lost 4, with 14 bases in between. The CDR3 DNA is TGTGCCAGCAGCTTAGGGCCCGGGACTTCTTACAATGAGCAGTTCTTC. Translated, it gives CASSLGPGTSYNEQFF.

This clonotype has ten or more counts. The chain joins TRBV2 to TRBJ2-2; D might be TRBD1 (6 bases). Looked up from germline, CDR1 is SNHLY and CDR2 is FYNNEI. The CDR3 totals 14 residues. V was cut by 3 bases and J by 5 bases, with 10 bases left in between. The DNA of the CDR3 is TGTGCCAGCAGTGAGAGCCAGGGGACCGGGGAGCTGTTTTTT. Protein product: CASSESQGTGELFF.